This is a list of T cell receptor beta chains from one sample in a study of glioma-infiltrating T cells after dendritic cell vaccination. Assay: immunoSEQ multiplex PCR; the TCRdb copy retains only in-frame clones and omits some. The table records roughly 85,000 clones, approximately 81% of them present only once. The sample in question was blood, obtained after dendritic cell vaccination. Receptors were obtained from a human donor with glioblastoma. CDR3s include the opening cysteine and the closing phenylalanine or tryptophan. D genes are given only for firm matches. Clone size appears in some rows only: once, few, many, or a class for an expanded clone.

cdr3_length	v_call	clone_size	d_call	j_call	cdr3_aa	cdr3_nt
18	TRBV4-1	.	TRBD2	TRBJ2-5	CASSQDEASGADQETQYF	TGCGCCAGCAGCCAAGATGAAGCTAGCGGGGCCGACCAAGAGACCCAGTACTTC
16	TRBV4-3	.	.	TRBJ1-2	CASSQVTGNPNYGYTF	TGCGCCAGCAGCCAGGTGACAGGAAACCCAAACTATGGCTACACCTTC
15	TRBV19	once	TRBD2	TRBJ2-3	CASSILAVATDTQYF	TGTGCCAGTAGTATCCTAGCGGTGGCCACAGATACGCAGTATTTT
14	TRBV2	.	TRBD1	TRBJ1-1	CASSEAAGGNEAFF	TGTGCCAGCAGTGAAGCGGCAGGGGGCAATGAAGCTTTCTTT
13	TRBV5-1	once	.	TRBJ2-7	CASSLSPGVEQYF	TGCGCCAGCAGCTTGTCCCCAGGGGTAGAGCAGTACTTC
15	TRBV4-2	.	TRBD1	TRBJ2-3	CASSQDSRGQDTQYF	TGTGCCAGCAGCCAAGATTCCAGGGGGCAAGATACGCAGTATTTT
14	TRBV30	.	.	TRBJ1-4	CAWSVDAGREKLFF	TGTGCCTGGAGTGTAGATGCAGGTCGCGAAAAACTGTTTTTT
13	TRBV11-3	.	.	TRBJ2-2	CASSPMNTGELFF	TGTGCCAGCAGTCCCATGAACACCGGGGAGCTGTTTTTT
18	TRBV7-8	.	TRBD2	TRBJ2-2	CASSLIAQGLAGPGELFF	TGTGCCAGCAGCTTAATCGCCCAGGGACTAGCAGGTCCCGGGGAGCTGTTTTTT
14	TRBV6-6	.	.	TRBJ2-7	CASSYSAPLYEQYF	TGTGCCAGCAGTTACTCGGCACCCCTCTACGAGCAGTACTTC
14	TRBV5-1	.	.	TRBJ1-5	CASSTEGGNQPQHF	TGCGCCAGCAGCACAGAGGGGGGCAATCAGCCCCAGCATTTT
15	TRBV19	.	TRBD1	TRBJ2-7	CASRVAGQVAYEQYF	TGTGCCAGTCGGGTGGCCGGACAGGTTGCCTACGAGCAGTACTTC
13	TRBV7-2	.	.	TRBJ2-1	CASSLLRGNEQFF	TGTGCCAGCAGCTTACTTAGAGGCAATGAGCAGTTCTTC
14	TRBV6-6	few	TRBD1	TRBJ1-2	CASSHSGDSYGYTF	TGTGCCAGCAGTCACTCAGGGGACAGTTATGGCTACACCTTC
14	TRBV7-9	once	.	TRBJ1-1	CASSLDMMNTEAFF	TGTGCCAGCAGCTTAGACATGATGAACACTGAAGCTTTCTTT
17	TRBV19	.	.	TRBJ2-2	CASSIVGRVSNTGELFF	TGTGCCAGTAGTATAGTCGGCAGGGTGTCGAACACCGGGGAGCTGTTTTTT
18	TRBV5-4	.	TRBD2	TRBJ2-3	CASSPLGGSRASTDTQYF	TGTGCCAGCAGCCCTCTTGGCGGGAGCCGTGCTAGCACAGATACGCAGTATTTT
18	TRBV10-1	.	TRBD1	TRBJ2-7	CASSLPFRGRDASYEQYF	TGCGCCAGCAGCCTTCCGTTCAGGGGGCGGGACGCCTCCTACGAGCAGTACTTC
14	TRBV30	.	.	TRBJ1-1	CAWRGSPAGTEAFF	TGTGCCTGGAGGGGCAGCCCTGCGGGGACTGAAGCTTTCTTT
17	TRBV19	.	.	TRBJ1-2	CASSKHPGQVVNYGYTF	TGTGCCAGTAGTAAACACCCGGGACAAGTTGTGAACTATGGCTACACCTTC
14	TRBV6-4	.	TRBD1	TRBJ1-1	CASSSGGAGSNAFF	TGTGCCAGCAGCTCAGGGGGCGCTGGTTCTAATGCTTTCTTT
14	TRBV7-8	.	.	TRBJ2-3	CASSLERATDTQYF	TGTGCCAGCAGCTTAGAGCGGGCCACAGATACGCAGTATTTT
13	TRBV5-1	.	TRBD1	TRBJ2-5	CASNRDRGETQYF	TGCGCCAGTAACCGGGACAGGGGAGAGACCCAGTACTTC
15	TRBV6-4	once	TRBD1	TRBJ1-2	CASREQGVRPYGYTF	TGTGCCAGCAGGGAACAGGGGGTTCGGCCTTATGGCTACACCTTC
14	TRBV30	.	TRBD2	TRBJ2-7	CAWSGSAGEAEQYF	TGTGCCTGGAGTGGGTCAGCGGGAGAAGCCGAGCAGTACTTC
15	TRBV7-2	.	TRBD2	TRBJ2-1	CASSSLAGPYNEQFF	TGTGCCAGCAGCTCCCTAGCGGGTCCCTACAATGAGCAGTTCTTC
16	TRBV4-1	.	.	TRBJ2-1	CASTPRDRGSYNEQFF	TGCGCCAGCACACCCAGGGATAGGGGCTCCTACAATGAGCAGTTCTTC
16	TRBV5-8	.	.	TRBJ1-4	CASSHPQGLGNEKLFF	TGTGCCAGCAGCCACCCGCAGGGACTGGGGAATGAAAAACTGTTTTTT
15	TRBV6-5	.	.	TRBJ1-2	CASSYGGGGRSGYTF	TGTGCCAGCAGTTACGGCGGGGGGGGGCGCTCCGGCTACACCTTC
17	TRBV10-2	.	.	TRBJ1-6	CASSELTGLSYNSPLHF	TGCGCCAGCAGTGAATTGACAGGACTCTCATATAATTCACCCCTCCACTTT
13	TRBV14	.	.	TRBJ1-2	CASSQGGPYGYTF	TGTGCCAGCAGCCAAGGGGGGCCATATGGCTACACCTTC
17	TRBV7-2	.	.	TRBJ1-3	CASSLAGVGVTGNTIYF	TGTGCCAGCAGCTTAGCCGGGGTCGGGGTAACTGGAAACACCATATATTTT
14	TRBV7-3	.	.	TRBJ2-7	CASSLGGPTYEQYF	TGTGCCAGCAGCCTCGGGGGGCCGACCTACGAGCAGTACTTC
17	TRBV5-8	.	TRBD1	TRBJ1-5	CASSSGTAIVGNQPQHF	TGTGCCAGCAGCTCCGGGACAGCAATCGTAGGCAATCAGCCCCAGCATTTT
16	TRBV7-9	few	TRBD1	TRBJ2-3	CASRPPLAGGTDTQYF	TGTGCCAGCAGACCCCCCCTGGCAGGGGGTACAGATACGCAGTATTTT
15	TRBV7-6	.	TRBD2	TRBJ2-1	CASSFLAGGQVEQFF	TGTGCCAGCAGCTTTCTAGCGGGGGGGCAGGTTGAGCAGTTCTTC
12	TRBV2	.	.	TRBJ2-7	CASRELDYEQYF	TGTGCCAGCAGGGAACTAGACTACGAGCAGTACTTC
18	TRBV12-2	.	.	TRBJ1-3	CASRSPHPGQGLGNTIYF	TGTGCAAGTCGCTCCCCGCACCCGGGACAGGGACTAGGAAACACCATATATTTT
16	TRBV4-1	once	TRBD2	TRBJ2-3	CASNPIYGGATDTQYF	TGCGCCAGCAACCCCATTTACGGGGGGGCCACAGATACGCAGTATTTT